This T cell receptor (beta chain) was recorded in a study of T cell responses to AZD1222 COVID-19 vaccine. Study-wide results and limits: In a largely white British group with more females than males, clonal diversity was possibly underestimated.

Produced via immunoSEQ multiplex PCR; TCRdb's table is partial and in-frame only. This sample has about 83,000 clones; roughly 88% occur once, and the top ten carry more than 8.5%. This CDR3 spans 11 amino acids. Trimming removed 3 bases from V and 6 bases from J, with 5 bases in between. Germline-derived CDR1 and CDR2 are MNHNS and SASEGT. As concerns this clone: Its antigen is not known.

The origin of this receptor is an adult in good health. The V call is TRBV6-1, the J call TRBJ1-2; D not resolved. The material was peripheral blood, obtained on day 0 of AZD1222 vaccination. The CDR3 here is CASSDQNGYTF. In nucleotides, the CDR3 is TGTGCCAGCAGTGATCAGAATGGCTACACCTTC.